The clone carrying this T cell receptor (beta chain) has a count of ten or more. No antigen is known for it. Participants with hyperthyroidism, aged 18 to 65, were newly diagnosed with under 2 months' duration. This entry is derived from a study of Graves' ophthalmopathy and Graves' hyperthyroidism. The V end was cut by 5 bases, the J end by 6 bases, with 13 bases between. The CDR3 length is 14 residues. Per the germline V gene, CDR1 is MNHEY and CDR2 is SMNVEV (reference sequence). Researchers took RNA transcripts and amplified TCR beta CDR3 regions from them. The first-round RT-PCR employed HTBI primers together with the Qiagen OneStep RT-PCR kit. A multiplex PCR was then performed as the second round. MiXCR, run by TCRdb on the multiplex PCR reads, gives a single entry per CDR3 protein. The table includes a few hundred thousand distinct CDR3 sequences, approximately 18% detected once. Whole-study results and caveats: Ophthalmopathy progression was predicted by the model at less than 71% sensitivity and under 75% specificity.

The TCR sequence derives from an adult woman with stable Graves' hyperthyroidism. The V gene is TRBV27, the J gene TRBJ2-2, with D perhaps TRBD1 (6 bases). Sequenced: peripheral blood. In DNA form, the CDR3 reads TGTGCCAGCAGTACAGGGTTCGGGTCCGGGGAGCTGTTTTTT. Protein product: CASSTGFGSGELFF.